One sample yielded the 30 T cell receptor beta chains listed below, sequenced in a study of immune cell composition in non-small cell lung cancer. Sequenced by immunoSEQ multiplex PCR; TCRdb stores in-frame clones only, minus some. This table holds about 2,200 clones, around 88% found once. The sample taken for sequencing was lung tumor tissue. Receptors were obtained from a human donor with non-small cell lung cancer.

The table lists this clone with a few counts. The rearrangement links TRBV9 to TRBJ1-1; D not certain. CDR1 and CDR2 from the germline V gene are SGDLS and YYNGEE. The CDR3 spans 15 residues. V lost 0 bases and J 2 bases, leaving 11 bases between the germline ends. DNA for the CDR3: TGTGCCAGCAGCGTAGGAGGGTTCGACAACACTGAAGCTTTCTTT. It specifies CASSVGGFDNTEAFF. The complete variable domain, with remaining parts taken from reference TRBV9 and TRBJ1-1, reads DSGVTQTPKHLITATGQRVTLRCSPRSGDLSVYWYQQSLDQGLQFLIQYYNGEERAKGNILERFSAQQFPDLHSELNLSSLELGDSALYFCASSVGGFDNTEAFFGQGTRLTVV.

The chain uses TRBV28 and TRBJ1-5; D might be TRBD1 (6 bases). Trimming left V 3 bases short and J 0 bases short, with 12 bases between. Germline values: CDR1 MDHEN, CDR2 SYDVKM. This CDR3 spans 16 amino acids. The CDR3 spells CASSLTGGNSNQPQHF. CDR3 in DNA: TGTGCCAGCAGTTTGACGGGGGGCAATAGCAATCAGCCCCAGCATTTT.

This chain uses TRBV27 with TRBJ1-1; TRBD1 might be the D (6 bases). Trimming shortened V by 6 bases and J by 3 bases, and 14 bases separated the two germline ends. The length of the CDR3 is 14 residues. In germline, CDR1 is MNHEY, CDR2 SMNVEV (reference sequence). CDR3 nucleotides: TGTGCCAGCAGCATACAGGGCGTGGACACTGAAGCTTTCTTT. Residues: CASSIQGVDTEAFF.

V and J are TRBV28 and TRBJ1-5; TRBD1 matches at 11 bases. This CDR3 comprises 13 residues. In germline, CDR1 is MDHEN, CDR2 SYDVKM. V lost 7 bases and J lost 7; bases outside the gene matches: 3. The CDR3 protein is CASIGTGGQPQHF. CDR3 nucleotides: TGTGCCAGCATTGGGACAGGGGGGCAGCCCCAGCATTTT.

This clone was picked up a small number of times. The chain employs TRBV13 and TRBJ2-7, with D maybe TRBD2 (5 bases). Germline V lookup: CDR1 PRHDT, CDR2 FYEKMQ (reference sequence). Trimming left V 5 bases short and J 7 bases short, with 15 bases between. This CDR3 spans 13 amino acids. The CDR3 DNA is TGTGCCAGCAGCCCCCCCGGGGTGAGGGAGCAGTACTTC. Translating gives CASSPPGVREQYF.

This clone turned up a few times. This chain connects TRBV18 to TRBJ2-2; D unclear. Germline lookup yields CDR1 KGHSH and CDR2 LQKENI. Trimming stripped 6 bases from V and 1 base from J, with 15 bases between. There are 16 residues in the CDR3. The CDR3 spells CASSPRLPKNTGELFF. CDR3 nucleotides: TGTGCCAGCTCGCCCAGGCTACCGAAGAACACCGGGGAGCTGTTTTTT.

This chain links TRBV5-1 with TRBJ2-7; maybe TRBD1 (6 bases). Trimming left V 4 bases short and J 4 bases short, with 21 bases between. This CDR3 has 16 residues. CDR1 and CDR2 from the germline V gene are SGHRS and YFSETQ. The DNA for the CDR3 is TGCGCCAGCAGCCTGACCACTCGGGACACCCGATACGAGCAGTACTTC. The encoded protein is CASSLTTRDTRYEQYF.

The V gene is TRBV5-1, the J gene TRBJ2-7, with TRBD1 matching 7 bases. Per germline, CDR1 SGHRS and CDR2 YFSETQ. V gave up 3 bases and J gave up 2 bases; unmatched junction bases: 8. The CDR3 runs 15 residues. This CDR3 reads CASSSSGQNAYEQYF. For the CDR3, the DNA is TGCGCCAGCAGCTCGTCGGGACAGAACGCCTACGAGCAGTACTTC.

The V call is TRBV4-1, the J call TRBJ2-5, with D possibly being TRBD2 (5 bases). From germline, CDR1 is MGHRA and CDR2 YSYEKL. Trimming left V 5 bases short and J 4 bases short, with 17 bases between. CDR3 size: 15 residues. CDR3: CASSAAGSVGETQYF. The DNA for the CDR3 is TGCGCCAGCAGCGCCGCGGGCTCGGTAGGAGAGACCCAGTACTTC.

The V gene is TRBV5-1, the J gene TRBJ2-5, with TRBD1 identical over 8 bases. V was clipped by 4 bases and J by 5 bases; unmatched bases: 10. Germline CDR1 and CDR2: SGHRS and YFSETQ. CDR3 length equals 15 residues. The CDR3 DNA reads TGCGCCAGCAGCCCTAGGACAGGGAGTGGGGAGACCCAGTACTTC. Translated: CASSPRTGSGETQYF.

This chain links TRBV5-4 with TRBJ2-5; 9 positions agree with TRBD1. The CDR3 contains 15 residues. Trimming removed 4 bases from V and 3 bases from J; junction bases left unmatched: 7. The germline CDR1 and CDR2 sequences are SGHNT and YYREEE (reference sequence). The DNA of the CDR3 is TGTGCCAGCAGCCCCATGGGACAGGGTAAAGAGACCCAGTACTTC. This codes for CASSPMGQGKETQYF.

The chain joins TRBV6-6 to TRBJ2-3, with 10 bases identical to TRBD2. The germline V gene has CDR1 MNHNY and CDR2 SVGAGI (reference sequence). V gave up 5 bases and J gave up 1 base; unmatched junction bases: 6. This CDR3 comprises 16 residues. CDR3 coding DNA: TGTGCCAGCAGTACCCCCGGACTAGCGGGCACAGATACGCAGTATTTT. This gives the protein CASSTPGLAGTDTQYF.

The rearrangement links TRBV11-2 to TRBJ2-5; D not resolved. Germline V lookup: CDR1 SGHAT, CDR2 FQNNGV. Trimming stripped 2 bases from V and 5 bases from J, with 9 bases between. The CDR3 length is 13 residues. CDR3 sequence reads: CASSLNYQETQYF. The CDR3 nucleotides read TGTGCCAGCAGCTTAAACTATCAGGAGACCCAGTACTTC.

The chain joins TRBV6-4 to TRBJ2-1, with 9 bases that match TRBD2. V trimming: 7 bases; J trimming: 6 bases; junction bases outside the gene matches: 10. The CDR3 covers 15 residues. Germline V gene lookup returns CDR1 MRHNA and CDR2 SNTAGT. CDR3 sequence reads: CASTLVAGVGNEQFF. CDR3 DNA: TGTGCCAGCACCCTAGTAGCGGGAGTGGGCAATGAGCAGTTCTTC.

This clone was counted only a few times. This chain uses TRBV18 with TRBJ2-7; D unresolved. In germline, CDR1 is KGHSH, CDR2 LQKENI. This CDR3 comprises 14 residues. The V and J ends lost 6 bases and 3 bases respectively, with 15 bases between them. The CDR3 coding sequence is TGTGCCAGCTCGCCAACTACCTTGAGCTACGAGCAGTACTTC. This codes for CASSPTTLSYEQYF.

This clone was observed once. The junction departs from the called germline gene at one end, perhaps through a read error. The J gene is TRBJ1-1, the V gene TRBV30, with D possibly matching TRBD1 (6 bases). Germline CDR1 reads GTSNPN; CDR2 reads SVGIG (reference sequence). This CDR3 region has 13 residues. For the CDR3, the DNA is TGTGCCTGGTCTTTTAACTGGGGGCCTGAAGTTTTCTTT. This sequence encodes CAWSFNWGPEVFF.

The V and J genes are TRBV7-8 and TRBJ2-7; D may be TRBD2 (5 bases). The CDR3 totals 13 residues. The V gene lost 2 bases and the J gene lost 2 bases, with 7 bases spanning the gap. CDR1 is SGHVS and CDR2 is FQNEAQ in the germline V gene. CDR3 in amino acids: CASSLTGTYEQYF. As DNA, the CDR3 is TGTGCCAGCAGCTTAACGGGAACCTACGAGCAGTACTTC.

CDR3 protein: CAWTNQRAKNIQYF. The CDR3 DNA sequence: TGTGCCTGGACTAACCAGAGGGCCAAAAACATTCAGTACTTC. The chain uses TRBV30 and TRBJ2-4; D is uncertain. V gave up 4 bases and J gave up 1 base, with 11 bases separating them. The CDR3 has 14 amino acids. The germline gives CDR1 GTSNPN, CDR2 SVGIG (reference sequence).

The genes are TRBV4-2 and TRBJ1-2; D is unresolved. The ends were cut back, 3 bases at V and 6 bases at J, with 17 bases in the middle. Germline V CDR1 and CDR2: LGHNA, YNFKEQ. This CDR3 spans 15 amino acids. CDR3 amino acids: CASSHPLTAGNGYTF. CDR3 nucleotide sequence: TGTGCCAGCAGCCATCCCCTGACGGCGGGGAATGGCTACACCTTC.

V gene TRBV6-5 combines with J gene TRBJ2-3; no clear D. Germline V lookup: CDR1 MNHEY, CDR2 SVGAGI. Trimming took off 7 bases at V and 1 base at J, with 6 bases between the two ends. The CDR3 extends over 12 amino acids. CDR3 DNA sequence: TGTGCCAGCAAGGCGGGCACAGATACGCAGTATTTT. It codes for CASKAGTDTQYF.

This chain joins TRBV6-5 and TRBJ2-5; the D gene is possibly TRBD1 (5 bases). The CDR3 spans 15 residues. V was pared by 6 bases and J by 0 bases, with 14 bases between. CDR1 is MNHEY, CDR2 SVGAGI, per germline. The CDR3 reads CASRRWGSNQETQYF. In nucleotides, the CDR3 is TGTGCCAGCAGACGATGGGGCTCTAACCAAGAGACCCAGTACTTC.

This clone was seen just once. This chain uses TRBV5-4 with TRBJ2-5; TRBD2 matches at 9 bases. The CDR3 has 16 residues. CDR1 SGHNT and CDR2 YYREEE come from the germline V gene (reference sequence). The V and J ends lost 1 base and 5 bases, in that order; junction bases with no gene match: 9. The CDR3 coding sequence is TGTGCCAGCAGCTTGACTAGCGGGCGTTGGGGGGAGACCCAGTACTTC. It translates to CASSLTSGRWGETQYF. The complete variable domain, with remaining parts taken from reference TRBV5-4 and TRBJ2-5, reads ETGVTQSPTHLIKTRGQQVTLRCSSQSGHNTVSWYQQALGQGPQFIFQYYREEENGRGNFPPRFSGLQFPNYSSELNVNALELDDSALYLCASSLTSGRWGETQYFGPGTRLLVL.

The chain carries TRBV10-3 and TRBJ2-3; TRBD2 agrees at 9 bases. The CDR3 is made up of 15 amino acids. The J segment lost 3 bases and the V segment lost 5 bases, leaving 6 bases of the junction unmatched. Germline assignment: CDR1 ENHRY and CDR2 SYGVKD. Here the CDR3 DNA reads TGTGCCATCAGTTGGGCGGGACTAGCTACAGATACGCAGTATTTT. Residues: CAISWAGLATDTQYF.

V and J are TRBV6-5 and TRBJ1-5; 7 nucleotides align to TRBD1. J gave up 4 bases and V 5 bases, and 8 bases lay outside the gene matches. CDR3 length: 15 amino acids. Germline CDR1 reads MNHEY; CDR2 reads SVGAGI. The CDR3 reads CASSPRDRLNQPQHF. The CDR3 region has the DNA TGTGCCAGCAGTCCGCGGGACAGATTAAATCAGCCCCAGCATTTT.

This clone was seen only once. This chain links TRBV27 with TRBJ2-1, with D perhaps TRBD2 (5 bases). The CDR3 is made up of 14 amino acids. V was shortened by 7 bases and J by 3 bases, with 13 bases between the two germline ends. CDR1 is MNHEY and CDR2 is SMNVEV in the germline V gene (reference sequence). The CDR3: CASTRGSRYNEQFF. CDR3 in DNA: TGTGCCAGCACCCGGGGAAGCCGCTACAATGAGCAGTTCTTC.

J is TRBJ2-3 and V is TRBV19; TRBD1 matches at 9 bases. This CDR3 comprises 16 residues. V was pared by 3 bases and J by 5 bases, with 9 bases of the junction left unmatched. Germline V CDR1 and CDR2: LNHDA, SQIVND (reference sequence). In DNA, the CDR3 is TGTGCCAGTAGTATTCTTTCGACAGGGGGGCAAGATACGCAGTATTTT. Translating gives CASSILSTGGQDTQYF.

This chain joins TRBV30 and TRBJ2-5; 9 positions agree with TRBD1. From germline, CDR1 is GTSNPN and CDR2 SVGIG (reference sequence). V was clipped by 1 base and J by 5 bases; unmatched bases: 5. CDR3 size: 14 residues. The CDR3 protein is CAWSGTGVPETQYF. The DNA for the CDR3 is TGTGCCTGGAGTGGGACAGGGGTTCCGGAGACCCAGTACTTC.

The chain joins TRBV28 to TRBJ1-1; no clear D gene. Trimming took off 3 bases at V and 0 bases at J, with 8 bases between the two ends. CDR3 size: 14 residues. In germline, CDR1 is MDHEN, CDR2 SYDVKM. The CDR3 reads CASSFHSMNTEAFF. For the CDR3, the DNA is TGTGCCAGCAGTTTCCACAGCATGAACACTGAAGCTTTCTTT.

CDR3 protein: CASSSFRQGGTEAFF. The CDR3 DNA reads as TGCGCCAGCAGCTCCTTTAGACAGGGGGGGACTGAAGCTTTCTTT. The rearrangement uses TRBV5-1 and TRBJ1-1; 9 bases are a match to TRBD1. Looked up from germline, CDR1 is SGHRS and CDR2 is YFSETQ. The CDR3 runs 15 residues. V gave up 3 bases and J gave up 5 bases; unmatched junction bases: 8.

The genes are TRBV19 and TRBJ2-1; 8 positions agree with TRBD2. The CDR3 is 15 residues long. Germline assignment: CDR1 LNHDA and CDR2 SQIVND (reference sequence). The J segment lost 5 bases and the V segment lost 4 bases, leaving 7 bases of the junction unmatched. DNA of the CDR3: TGTGCCAGTAGTAAACCGGGACTAGTTCACAATGAGCAGTTCTTC. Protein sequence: CASSKPGLVHNEQFF.